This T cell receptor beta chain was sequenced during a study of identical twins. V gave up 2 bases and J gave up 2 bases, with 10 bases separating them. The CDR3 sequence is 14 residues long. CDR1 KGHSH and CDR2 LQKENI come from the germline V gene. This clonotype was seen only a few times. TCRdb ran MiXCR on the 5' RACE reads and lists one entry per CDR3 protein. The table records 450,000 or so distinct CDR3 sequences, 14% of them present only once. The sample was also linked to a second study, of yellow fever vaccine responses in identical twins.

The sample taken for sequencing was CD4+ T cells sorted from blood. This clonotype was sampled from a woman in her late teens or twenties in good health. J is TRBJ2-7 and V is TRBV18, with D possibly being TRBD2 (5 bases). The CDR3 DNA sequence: TGTGCCAGCTCACCAGGGCCGGGGACCTACGAGCAGTACTTC. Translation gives CASSPGPGTYEQYF.